A single T cell receptor beta chain is shown here with its context. A read error may account for a junction end that differs from germline. Three rounds of nested PCR, following a modified ARM-PCR protocol, produced the TCRbeta library. TCRdb independently ran MiXCR on the multiplex PCR reads; one entry per CDR3 protein. The sample contains under 100,000 distinct CDR3 sequences, around 70% of which appear only once. The template was RNA from unsorted bulk tissue. This sample is part of a study of tumor and adjacent non-tumor tissue in lung cancer. CDR3 length: 14 amino acids. Germline V gene lookup returns CDR1 MNHEY and CDR2 SVGEGT.

The V and J genes are TRBV6-2 or TRBV6-3 and TRBJ2-7, with D perhaps matching TRBD1 (5 bases). This TCR was recovered from a woman in her seventies with non-small cell lung cancer. The specimen was lung tumor tissue. The DNA of the CDR3 is TGTGCCAGCACCGTGGATAGGGGCCCCTACGAGCAGTGCTTC. Translating gives CASTVDRGPYEQCF.